This entry lists 27 T cell receptor beta chains sequenced from one sample in a study of shared clonotypes between healthy human individuals. The table came from immunoSEQ multiplex PCR; TCRdb's copy has only in-frame clones and leaves some out. The sample yields millions of clones, roughly 94% seen once. Sequenced sample: naive CD4+ T cells sorted from blood. The subset: CD45RA+ positively selected. The receptors were gathered from a man younger than 35 in good health.

The V and J genes are TRBV2 and TRBJ1-3, with D tentatively TRBD1 (5 bases). Deletions cut 5 bases from V and 2 bases from J, with 13 bases between. Germline V gene lookup returns CDR1 SNHLY and CDR2 FYNNEI. The CDR3 is 15 amino acids. CDR3 residues: CASSSRWGAGNTIYF. The CDR3, as DNA: TGTGCCAGCAGTAGTCGCTGGGGGGCTGGAAACACCATATATTTT.

The chain links TRBV6-1 to TRBJ2-1; 9 positions match TRBD1. CDR3 length equals 13 residues. Germline assignment: CDR1 MNHNS and CDR2 SASEGT. The trim removed 2 bases at V and 12 bases at J, leaving 5 bases unmatched. In DNA, the CDR3 is TGTGCCAGCAGTGAAATGGGACAGGGTGTGCAGTTCTTC. It specifies CASSEMGQGVQFF.

The J gene is TRBJ1-2, the V gene TRBV2; a possible D gene is TRBD1 (6 bases). CDR1 and CDR2 from the germline V gene are SNHLY and FYNNEI. The CDR3 sequence is 13 residues long. V was trimmed by 7 bases and J by 7 bases, leaving 16 bases between them. The CDR3: CASMAHREAGYTF. CDR3 DNA: TGTGCCAGCATGGCCCACAGGGAGGCTGGCTACACCTTC. Filled out from reference TRBV2 and TRBJ1-2, the complete variable domain reads EPEVTQTPSHQVTQMGQEVILRCVPISNHLYFYWYRQILGQKVEFLVSFYNNEISEKSEIFDDQFSVERPDGSNFTLKIRSTKLEDSAMYFCASMAHREAGYTFGSGTRLTVV.

The V and J genes are TRBV27 and TRBJ1-5; D unresolved. Deletions cut 5 bases from V and 9 bases from J, with 11 bases between. The CDR3 length is 12 residues. From germline, CDR1 is MNHEY and CDR2 SMNVEV (reference sequence). The CDR3 spells CASSPPLGPQHF. CDR3 nucleotide sequence: TGTGCCAGCAGTCCCCCCCTTGGGCCCCAGCATTTT.

The rearrangement links TRBV4-3 to TRBJ2-2; no definite D call. With 0 bases removed from V and 0 bases from J, the gap between germline ends came to 14 bases. CDR3 length: 18 amino acids. Germline V lookup: CDR1 LGHNA, CDR2 YSLEER. In DNA form, the CDR3 reads TGCGCCAGCAGCCAAGATGGTATCGGACGGACGAACACCGGGGAGCTGTTTTTT. Amino acids: CASSQDGIGRTNTGELFF.

This clone appeared once. The rearrangement uses TRBV18 and TRBJ1-2; TRBD1 aligns across 9 bases. The CDR3 totals 20 residues. Trimming removed 2 bases from V and 0 bases from J; junction bases left unmatched: 16. Looked up from germline, CDR1 is KGHSH and CDR2 is LQKENI. This chain's CDR3 is CASSPTLTGTGRNANYGYTF. Written as DNA, the CDR3 is TGTGCCAGCTCACCAACCCTAACCGGGACAGGGAGAAATGCTAACTATGGCTACACCTTC. The full variable domain, in which reference TRBV18 and TRBJ1-2 provide the parts outside the CDR3, is NAGVMQNPRHLVRRRGQEARLRCSPMKGHSHVYWYRQLPEEGLKFMVYLQKENIIDESGMPKERFSAEFPKEGPSILRIQQVVRGDSAAYFCASSPTLTGTGRNANYGYTFGSGTRLTVV.

The rearrangement uses TRBV6-1 and TRBJ1-5; possibly TRBD1 for D (6 bases). Germline V gene data show CDR1 as MNHNS and CDR2 as SASEGT. The CDR3 spans 15 residues. The V end was cut by 2 bases, the J end by 3 bases, with 11 bases between. The CDR3 nucleotides read TGTGCCAGCAGTGAAATCGGGGGCCCCAATCAGCCCCAGCATTTT. As protein: CASSEIGGPNQPQHF.

The chain uses TRBV10-3 and TRBJ1-2; no clear D gene. Between the trimmed V and J ends, which lost 0 bases and 6 bases, there was a span of 14 bases. The CDR3 is 15 amino acids. Looked up from germline, CDR1 is ENHRY and CDR2 is SYGVKD. The CDR3 DNA reads as TGTGCCATCAGTGAGTCGCGGGGAAAGGAGAATGGCTACACCTTC. It yields the protein CAISESRGKENGYTF.

In regard to this clone: A much larger clone differs by one base, so this may be a read error. Other DNA sequences in this sample translate to the same CDR3. This chain links TRBV18 with TRBJ2-2, with D possibly being TRBD1 (6 bases). CDR1 KGHSH and CDR2 LQKENI come from the germline V gene. Trimming shortened V by 4 bases and J by 1 base, and 7 bases separated the two germline ends. This CDR3 is built from 14 residues. The CDR3 is CASSQTGNTGELFF. DNA of the CDR3: TGTGCCAGCTCACAGACAGGGAACACCGGGGAGCTGTTTTTT.

This clone was seen a single time. This CDR3 is also generated by other DNA sequences in the sample. V and J are TRBV10-3 and TRBJ2-5; no firm D call. V lost 0 bases and J lost 1, with 3 bases in between. This CDR3 spans 13 amino acids. The germline CDR1 and CDR2 sequences are ENHRY and SYGVKD. The chain's CDR3 is CAISESVQETQYF. In nucleotides, the CDR3 is TGTGCCATCAGTGAGTCGGTCCAAGAGACCCAGTACTTC.

The chain uses TRBV6-5 and TRBJ2-5, with 14 positions matching TRBD2. Trimming removed 2 bases from V and 5 bases from J; junction bases left unmatched: 4. This CDR3 has 16 amino acids. CDR1 MNHEY and CDR2 SVGAGI come from the germline V gene. Written as DNA, the CDR3 is TGTGCCAGCAGTTACCCGACTAGCGGGGGGGCGGAGACCCAGTACTTC. As protein: CASSYPTSGGAETQYF.

On this clone: This sample also contains other DNA sequences that code for the same CDR3. The V call is TRBV10-3, the J call TRBJ2-5, with 7 bases identical to TRBD2. CDR1 ENHRY and CDR2 SYGVKD come from the germline V gene. Trimming at V came to 0 bases and at J to 5 bases, leaving 3 bases not matched to a gene. The CDR3 extends over 14 amino acids. The CDR3, as DNA: TGTGCCATCAGTGAGTCAGCGGGGCGTGAGACCCAGTACTTC. Translation: CAISESAGRETQYF.

This chain links TRBV7-2 with TRBJ2-1; no firm D call. From germline, CDR1 is SGHTA and CDR2 FQGNSA. The V and J ends lost 5 bases and 2 bases respectively, with 10 bases between them. CDR3 length: 14 amino acids. CDR3 DNA: TGTGCCAGCAGCCCCCCCGCAGCCTACAATGAGCAGTTCTTC. Translating it yields CASSPPAAYNEQFF.

The rearrangement links TRBV18 to TRBJ2-1; 10 bases are a match to TRBD2. V lost 1 base and J lost 0; bases outside the gene matches: 12. Germline loops: CDR1 KGHSH, CDR2 LQKENI. This CDR3 spans 20 amino acids. This CDR3 reads CASSPRGLAGALSSYNEQFF. The CDR3 region has the DNA TGTGCCAGCTCACCACGTGGGCTAGCGGGGGCCTTAAGCTCCTACAATGAGCAGTTCTTC.

This clone was found once. The rearrangement links TRBV6-1 to TRBJ1-2, with D unclear. CDR1 MNHNS and CDR2 SASEGT come from the germline V gene. The CDR3 consists of 15 residues. Trimming left V 2 bases short and J 3 bases short, with 13 bases between. CDR3 DNA sequence: TGTGCCAGCAGTGAATTCTTACAGAGTGACTATGGCTACACCTTC. Protein: CASSEFLQSDYGYTF.

The chain couples TRBV6-1 to TRBJ1-2; D unclear. Germline CDR1 is MNHNS and CDR2 is SASEGT. The CDR3 is 15 residues long. Trimming shortened V by 3 bases and J by 8 bases, and 19 bases separated the two germline ends. CDR3 protein: CASSETSDLLFGYTF. CDR3 sequence (DNA): TGTGCCAGCAGTGAGACAAGTGACCTATTATTCGGCTACACCTTC.

This clone was seen a handful of times. The same CDR3 also results from other DNA sequences found in this sample. The chain joins TRBV30 to TRBJ2-7; D is unclear. The V end lost 1 base, the J end lost 0 bases, and 4 bases lay between the germline ends. CDR3 length: 12 amino acids. Germline CDR1 and CDR2: GTSNPN and SVGIG (reference sequence). The CDR3 sequence is CAWSDHSYEQYF. In DNA form, the CDR3 reads TGTGCCTGGAGTGACCACTCCTACGAGCAGTACTTC.

The chain uses TRBV2 and TRBJ1-5; D perhaps matches TRBD1 (5 bases). Germline CDR1 SNHLY, CDR2 FYNNEI. V shed 2 bases and J shed 1 base, with 12 bases lying between them. The CDR3 loop spans 16 amino acids. The CDR3 is CASSESQGGSNQPQHF. As DNA, the CDR3 is TGTGCCAGCAGTGAAAGCCAGGGAGGGAGCAATCAGCCCCAGCATTTT.

This sequence joins TRBV7-6 and TRBJ2-7; D is unclear. Germline lookup yields CDR1 SGHVS and CDR2 FNYEAQ. V lost 4 bases and J 0 bases, leaving 13 bases between the germline ends. This CDR3 has 15 residues. CDR3: CASSSLSFGSYEQYF. The CDR3 coding sequence is TGTGCCAGCAGCTCTCTCAGCTTTGGCTCCTACGAGCAGTACTTC.

This rearrangement joins TRBV2 to TRBJ2-7, with a possible D match to TRBD2 (5 bases). Germline CDR1 and CDR2: SNHLY and FYNNEI. The CDR3 length is 14 residues. Deletions cut 7 bases from V and 4 bases from J, with 17 bases between. The CDR3 spells CASTFLISAYEQYF. The CDR3 DNA reads TGTGCCAGCACTTTTTTGATTAGCGCGTACGAGCAGTACTTC.

Here the CDR3 reads CASSTTDFYGYTF. The DNA of the CDR3 is TGTGCCAGCAGTACGACGGATTTCTATGGCTACACCTTC. J is TRBJ1-2 and V is TRBV28; D is unclear. The V end was cut by 5 bases, the J end by 4 bases, with 11 bases between. The CDR3 is 13 amino acids. Germline V gene sequence: CDR1 MDHEN, CDR2 SYDVKM.

The chain uses TRBV20-1 and TRBJ1-1; D not certain. The CDR3 is 11 amino acids. The germline gives CDR1 DFQATT, CDR2 SNEGSKA (reference sequence). V lost 5 bases and J 6 bases, leaving 10 bases between the germline ends. CDR3 amino acids: CSAPTVPEAFF. The CDR3 bases are TGCAGTGCTCCCACAGTGCCTGAAGCTTTCTTT.

The chain employs TRBV5-1 and TRBJ1-6, with TRBD1 identical over 8 bases. Trimming at V came to 3 bases and at J to 4 bases, leaving 6 bases not matched to a gene. Germline loops: CDR1 SGHRS, CDR2 YFSETQ. The CDR3 covers 16 residues. The CDR3 nucleotides read TGCGCCAGCAGCTCTAAATGGACAGGGTATAATTCACCCCTCCACTTT. Protein product: CASSSKWTGYNSPLHF.

This chain connects TRBV18 to TRBJ2-1; D is perhaps TRBD2 (7 bases). V was pared by 6 bases and J by 9 bases, with 15 bases between. Germline V gene sequence: CDR1 KGHSH, CDR2 LQKENI. This CDR3 spans 13 amino acids. The CDR3 nucleotides read TGTGCCAGCTCCCTTGGGGGGGCAGGTGAGCAGTTCTTC. Translated, it gives CASSLGGAGEQFF.

The chain combines TRBV11-3 with TRBJ2-1, with D possibly matching TRBD2 (6 bases). Trimming removed 4 bases at V and 10 bases at J, with 23 bases between. The CDR3 extends over 16 amino acids. Germline V CDR1 and CDR2: SGHNT, YENEEA. The CDR3 is CASSSGGTPLVEEQFF. Here the CDR3 DNA reads TGTGCCAGCAGCTCTGGGGGGACTCCGCTCGTCGAAGAGCAGTTCTTC.

This chain connects TRBV19 to TRBJ1-1; D unresolved. Per the germline V gene, CDR1 is LNHDA and CDR2 is SQIVND (reference sequence). The CDR3 totals 14 residues. With 3 bases removed from V and 4 bases from J, the gap between germline ends came to 12 bases. The chain's CDR3 is CASSIGSGGTEAFF. CDR3 bases: TGTGCCAGTAGTATCGGATCGGGCGGCACTGAAGCTTTCTTT.

The chain combines TRBV6-1 with TRBJ2-7; the match to TRBD1 covers 8 bases. After removal of 1 base from V and 4 bases from J, the junction contained 3 bases not matched to a gene. The CDR3 runs to 14 residues. Germline V gene lookup returns CDR1 MNHNS and CDR2 SASEGT. CDR3 amino acids: CASSEGNRGYEQYF. The CDR3 DNA sequence: TGTGCCAGCAGTGAAGGGAACAGGGGGTACGAGCAGTACTTC.